This T cell receptor (beta chain) was sequenced in a study of blood T cell repertoires in COVID-19. Study as a whole: Samples taken during acute and convalescent COVID-19 were collected in the United States, Italy and Spain. Sample material is recorded as cDNA or gDNA derived from T cells, B-cell-depleted T cells, or PBMCs.

In the original processing: Cell counts per sample came from amplifying reference gene primers. Sequencing was performed with immunoSEQ multiplex PCR; in TCRdb, only in-frame clones are kept and a portion is missing. That table is the source of V, J and clone size, and D and trimming were worked out from the DNA. In the table there are about 130,000 clones, around 85% of which are singletons. Seattle's enrolled individuals joined amid active infection and were then monitored longitudinally. Sequenced material: peripheral blood. The TCR sequence derives from an elderly woman with COVID-19, enrolled during active disease.

The CDR3 region has the DNA TGTGCCAGCAGGACCGGACAGGAACCCTACGAGCAGTACTTC. This codes for CASRTGQEPYEQYF. The J gene is TRBJ2-7, the V gene TRBV6-5; TRBD1 matches 7 bases. The trim removed 6 bases at V and 2 bases at J, leaving 7 bases unmatched. Germline CDR1 MNHEY, CDR2 SVGAGI. This CDR3 is 14 amino acids long.